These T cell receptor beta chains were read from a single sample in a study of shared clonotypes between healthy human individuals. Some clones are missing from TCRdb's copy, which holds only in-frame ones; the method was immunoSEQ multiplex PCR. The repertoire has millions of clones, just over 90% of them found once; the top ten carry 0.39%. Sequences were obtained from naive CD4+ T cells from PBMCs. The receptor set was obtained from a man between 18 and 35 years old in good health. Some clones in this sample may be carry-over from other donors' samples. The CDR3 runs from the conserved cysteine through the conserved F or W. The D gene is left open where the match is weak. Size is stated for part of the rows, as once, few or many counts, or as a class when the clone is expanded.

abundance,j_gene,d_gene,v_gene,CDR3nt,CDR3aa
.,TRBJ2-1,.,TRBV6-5,TGTGCCAGCAGTCCACGCCGTGGTGAGATGGATGAGCAGTTCTTC,CASSPRRGEMDEQFF
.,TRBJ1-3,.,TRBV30,TGTGCCTGGGGCAGGGTGGGTGGAAACACCATATATTTT,CAWGRVGGNTIYF
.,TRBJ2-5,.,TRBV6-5,TGTGCCAGCAGCACAGAAAGGGAGACCCAGTACTTC,CASSTERETQYF
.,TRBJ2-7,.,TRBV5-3,TGTGCCAGAAGCTTGACGGCATCCTACGAGCAGTACTTC,CARSLTASYEQYF
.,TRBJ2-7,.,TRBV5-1,TGCGCCAGCAGCTTGGCCAAATTGTCATCCACTAACTACGAGCAGTACTTC,CASSLAKLSSTNYEQYF
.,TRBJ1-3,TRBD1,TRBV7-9,TGTGCCAGCAGCCAAAAGGACAGGGGGCGTAGTGGAAACACCATATATTTT,CASSQKDRGRSGNTIYF
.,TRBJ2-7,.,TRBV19,TGTGCCAGTAAGGTGGGCGGGACGGACTTGGAGCAGTACTTC,CASKVGGTDLEQYF
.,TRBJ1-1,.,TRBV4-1,TGCGCCAGCAGCCACCTCCGGACATGGGGGAACACTGAAGCTTTCTTT,CASSHLRTWGNTEAFF
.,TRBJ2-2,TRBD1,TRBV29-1,TGCAGCGTTGAAGATCCGGGACAGGGGGCGCCCGGGGAGCTGTTTTTT,CSVEDPGQGAPGELFF
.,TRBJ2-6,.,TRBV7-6,TGTGCCAGCAGCCAAAAATATGAATCTCACAGTCGGGCCAACGTCCTGACTTTC,CASSQKYESHSRANVLTF
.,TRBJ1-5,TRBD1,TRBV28,TGTGCCAGCAGTCCGTACGGACAGGGGGGTCAGCCCCAGCATTTT,CASSPYGQGGQPQHF
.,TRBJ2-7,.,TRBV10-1,TGCGCCCCGTCTTCCTGCGAGCAGTACTTC,CAPSSCEQYF
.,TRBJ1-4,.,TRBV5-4,TGTGCCAGCAGCCCCTCGGGGGCAACTAATGAAAAACTGTTTTTT,CASSPSGATNEKLFF
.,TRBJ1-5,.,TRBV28,TGTGCCAGCAGTTTTGACCGGAGCCGAAATCAGCCCCAGCATTTT,CASSFDRSRNQPQHF
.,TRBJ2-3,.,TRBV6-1,TGTGCCAGCAGTGACAGGGCAGATACGCAGTATTTT,CASSDRADTQYF
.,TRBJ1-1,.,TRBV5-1,TGCGCCAGCAGCTTGGACGGACTTAACACTGAAGCTTTCTTT,CASSLDGLNTEAFF
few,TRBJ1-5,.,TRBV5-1,TGCGCCAGCAGCTTGGATCCGGAAGGGCCCCAGCATTTT,CASSLDPEGPQHF
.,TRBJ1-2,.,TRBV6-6,TGTGCCAGCAGCAACGGTTATGGCTACACCTTC,CASSNGYGYTF
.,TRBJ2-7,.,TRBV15,TGTGCCACCAGCAGTTCGGGACTCTCCTACGAGCAGTACTTC,CATSSSGLSYEQYF
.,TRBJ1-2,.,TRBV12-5,TGTGCTAGTGGCTCCAGCTATGGCTACACCTTC,CASGSSYGYTF
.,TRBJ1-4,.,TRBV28,TGTGCCAGCAGTGCCTCAGGTGCAACTAATGAAAAACTGTTTTTT,CASSASGATNEKLFF
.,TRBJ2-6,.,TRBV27,TGTGCCAGCAGGGAGGGATCTGGGGCCAACGTCCTGACTTTC,CASREGSGANVLTF
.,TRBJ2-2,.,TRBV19,TGTGCCAGTAGTATAGATCGAAGGGGCACCGGGGAGCTGTTTTTT,CASSIDRRGTGELFF
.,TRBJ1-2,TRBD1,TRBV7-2,TGTGCCAGCAGCTTATGGTCAGGGGACAGGACCTATGGCTACACCTTC,CASSLWSGDRTYGYTF
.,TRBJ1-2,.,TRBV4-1,TGCGCCAGCAGCCCCCGGGGGTTTCCGGGAGGCTACACCTTC,CASSPRGFPGGYTF
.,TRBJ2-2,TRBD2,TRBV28,TGTGCCAGCAGTTTAAGGCCTAGCGGGATTGACACCGGGGAGCTGTTTTTT,CASSLRPSGIDTGELFF
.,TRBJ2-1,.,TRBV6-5,TGTGCCAGCAGTTACAGGGGAAATGAGCAGTTCTTC,CASSYRGNEQFF
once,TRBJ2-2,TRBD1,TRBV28,TGTGCCAGCAGTTTATTACAGGGGGGAACCGGGGAGCTGTTTTTT,CASSLLQGGTGELFF
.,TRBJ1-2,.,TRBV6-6,TGTGCCAGCAGTTTCGCCGCGGAAATCTATGGCTACACCTTC,CASSFAAEIYGYTF
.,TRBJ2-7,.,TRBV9,TGTGCCAGCAGCGTAGGGGATCAAACCTACGAGCAGTACTTC,CASSVGDQTYEQYF
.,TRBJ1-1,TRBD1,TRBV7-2,TGTGCCAGCAGCCCCGACAGGGTTTGGCCGGCTTTCTTT,CASSPDRVWPAFF
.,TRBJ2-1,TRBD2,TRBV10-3,TGTGCCGGGGCGGCTAGCGGGAGGGGTTACTACAATGAGCAGTTCTTC,CAGAASGRGYYNEQFF
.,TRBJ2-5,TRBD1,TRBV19,TGTGCCAGTAGTAACTGGGACAGGGGTGCCCAAGAGACCCAGTACTTC,CASSNWDRGAQETQYF
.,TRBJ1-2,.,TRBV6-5,TGTGCCAGCAGTTACGATAAGGGTCTTGGCTACACCTTC,CASSYDKGLGYTF